Detailed here is one T cell receptor (beta chain). Its antigen is not known. This specimen belongs to a study of T cell responses to AZD1222 COVID-19 vaccine. As for the study in general: Doses given second, at about 4 or about 12 weeks, were pooled.

Notes on the study in general: Unmutated variant regions are reportedly the target of nearly half of TCRs that are spike-specific. Sampling captured repertoires only after the peak T cell response. White British donors predominated, females outnumbered males, and clonal diversity was possibly underestimated.

V dropped 6 bases and J dropped 5 bases, with 11 bases sitting between them. The germline gives CDR1 SGHTA, CDR2 FQGTGA. This CDR3 is built from 13 residues. The method was immunoSEQ multiplex PCR; TCRdb's version includes in-frame clones alone and lacks a portion of them. Of about 110,000 clones listed, more than 70% are singletons. The starting material was peripheral blood, obtained on day 0 of AZD1222 vaccination. The chain joins TRBV7-3 to TRBJ2-1; D remains unclear. The clonotype was recovered from an adult in good health. CDR3 in DNA: TGTGCCAGCAGGTTACAGTGGGACAATGAGCAGTTCTTC. Protein: CASRLQWDNEQFF.